Listed here are 14 T cell receptor beta chains from one sample, sequenced in a study of response to subunit inactivated influenza vaccine. TCRdb recomputed calls from the RT-PCR reads with MiXCR, one row per CDR3 protein. The data hold about 530,000 distinct CDR3 sequences, with roughly 12% observed a single time. The sequencing used PBMCs from blood, collected on the day of vaccination. The receptors stem from a man between 50 and 59 years old who received an inactivated influenza vaccine.

For the CDR3, the DNA is TGTGCCAGCAGCCTTGGTGTAGCGGGGTACGAGCAGTACTTC. Its translation is CASSLGVAGYEQYF. This rearrangement joins TRBV6-1 to TRBJ2-7; 8 nucleotides line up with TRBD2. Germline CDR1 reads MNHNS; CDR2 reads SASEGT. The CDR3 runs 14 residues. With 6 bases clipped from V and 4 bases from J, the junction kept 8 bases outside the gene matches.

In its sample, this clonotype was seen many times. This chain connects TRBV6-2 or TRBV6-3 to TRBJ2-1, with TRBD2 matching 10 bases. V dropped 7 bases and J dropped 6; count of bases not matched to a gene: 6. Germline V lookup: CDR1 MNHEY, CDR2 SVGEGT. This CDR3 contains 14 residues. The CDR3 loop reads CASTSGRGGNEQFF. CDR3 coding DNA: TGTGCCAGCACGAGCGGGAGGGGTGGCAATGAGCAGTTCTTC.

This clonotype was seen only a few times. This sequence joins TRBV10-3 and TRBJ2-3; 7 bases match TRBD1. The J segment lost 3 bases and the V segment lost 0 bases, leaving 3 bases of the junction unmatched. Germline V gene data show CDR1 as ENHRY and CDR2 as SYGVKD. The CDR3 totals 15 residues. The CDR3 protein is CAISESPGQTDTQYF. The CDR3 DNA is TGTGCCATCAGTGAGTCTCCGGGACAGACAGATACGCAGTATTTT.

This clonotype was counted ten times or more. Here the CDR3 reads CASSYVAGGTDTQYF. CDR3 DNA sequence: TGTGCCAGCAGTTACGTGGCAGGGGGCACAGATACGCAGTATTTT. This chain uses TRBV6-5 with TRBJ2-3; perhaps TRBD1 as D (6 bases). Germline lookup yields CDR1 MNHEY and CDR2 SVGAGI. Trimming pared 2 bases from V and 1 base from J, leaving 10 bases between. The CDR3 spans 15 residues.

The table lists this clonotype with many counts. V and J are TRBV7-9 and TRBJ1-3; 8 bases are shared with TRBD1. The germline V gene has CDR1 SEHNR and CDR2 FQNEAQ (reference sequence). With V trimmed by 5 bases and J by 0 bases, 9 bases remained unmatched. CDR3 length equals 17 residues. This CDR3 is CASSPLTGALSGNTIYF. Here the CDR3 DNA reads TGTGCCAGCAGCCCTTTGACAGGGGCCCTCTCTGGAAACACCATATATTTT.

This sequence joins TRBV29-1 and TRBJ2-3; D call uncertain. Trimming cost V 5 bases and J 1 base, with 7 bases left between them. The CDR3 is 12 residues long. Germline assignment: CDR1 SQVTM and CDR2 ANQGSEA. CDR3 residues: CSVRQGTDTQYF. The CDR3 DNA follows: TGCAGCGTTCGGCAGGGCACAGATACGCAGTATTTT.

This clonotype was observed at least ten times. V usage is TRBV12-3 or TRBV12-4 and J usage is TRBJ1-5; possibly TRBD1 for D (5 bases). The CDR3 is 14 amino acids. V was clipped by 3 bases and J by 4 bases, with 10 bases between them. The CDR3 DNA reads as TGTGCCAGCAGTTTCACGGGGACTAATCAGCCCCAGCATTTT. It specifies CASSFTGTNQPQHF.

This chain uses TRBV20-1 with TRBJ2-7, with 10 bases aligning to TRBD1. With 3 bases clipped from V and 5 bases from J, the junction kept 10 bases outside the gene matches. The germline gives CDR1 DFQATT, CDR2 SNEGSKA (reference sequence). This CDR3 contains 15 residues. In nucleotides, the CDR3 is TGCAGTGCTAGTTTGTCTTGGGACAGGGGTCACGAGCAGTACTTC. Translating gives CSASLSWDRGHEQYF.

This clonotype has just a few counts. For the CDR3, the DNA is TGTGCCAGCAGCTTAGCGGGGTTCCAAGAGACCCAGTACTTC. Encoded protein: CASSLAGFQETQYF. This rearrangement joins TRBV7-2 to TRBJ2-5; D ambiguous. Per germline, CDR1 SGHTA and CDR2 FQGNSA. Trimming shortened V by 0 bases and J by 1 base, and 6 bases separated the two germline ends. The CDR3 extends over 14 amino acids.

The rearrangement joins TRBV5-6 to TRBJ2-5; D is possibly TRBD1 or TRBD2 (5 bases each). CDR3 length equals 13 residues. Germline CDR1 SGHDT, CDR2 YYEEEE. The V end lost 5 bases, the J end lost 5 bases, and 13 bases lay between the germline ends. CDR3 DNA sequence: TGTGCCAGCAGAGTCCCAGGGAGCGAGACCCAGTACTTC. Translated, it gives CASRVPGSETQYF.

This clonotype was seen only a few times. The chain carries TRBV20-1 and TRBJ1-4, with 10 bases identical to TRBD1. The CDR3 totals 15 residues. V trimming: 0 bases; J trimming: 7 bases; junction bases outside the gene matches: 5. The germline CDR1 and CDR2 sequences are DFQATT and SNEGSKA (reference sequence). The CDR3 region is CSARDRQGAGEKLFF. CDR3 coding DNA: TGCAGTGCTAGAGATCGACAGGGGGCAGGTGAAAAACTGTTTTTT.

The chain is built from TRBV5-5 and TRBJ2-7; D is uncertain. Germline V lookup: CDR1 SGHKS, CDR2 YYEKEE (reference sequence). CDR3 size: 13 residues. With 2 bases removed from V and 7 bases from J, the gap between germline ends came to 13 bases. The CDR3 coding sequence is TGTGCCAGCAGCTTTTCAACGACCCCGGAGCAGTACTTC. This translates into CASSFSTTPEQYF.

In this sample, this clonotype turned up a few times. V and J are TRBV9 and TRBJ2-2; 9 nucleotides align to TRBD1. V was pared by 4 bases and J by 6 bases, with 13 bases of the junction left unmatched. CDR1 and CDR2 from the germline V gene are SGDLS and YYNGEE. This CDR3 has 17 amino acids. CDR3 sequence reads: CASSRDRVLEGPGELFF. DNA of the CDR3: TGTGCCAGCAGCAGGGACAGGGTATTAGAGGGACCCGGGGAGCTGTTTTTT. Using reference TRBV9 and TRBJ2-2 for the parts outside the CDR3, the full variable domain is DSGVTQTPKHLITATGQRVTLRCSPRSGDLSVYWYQQSLDQGLQFLIQYYNGEERAKGNILERFSAQQFPDLHSELNLSSLELGDSALYFCASSRDRVLEGPGELFFGEGSRLTVL.

This clonotype was observed a few times. V gene TRBV6-5 combines with J gene TRBJ2-7; unclear D gene. Germline lookup yields CDR1 MNHEY and CDR2 SVGAGI. V dropped 2 bases and J dropped 2 bases, with 10 bases sitting between them. This CDR3 has 14 residues. The CDR3 coding sequence is TGTGCCAGCAGTTACCCGGCTACCCCCTACGAGCAGTACTTC. Protein: CASSYPATPYEQYF.